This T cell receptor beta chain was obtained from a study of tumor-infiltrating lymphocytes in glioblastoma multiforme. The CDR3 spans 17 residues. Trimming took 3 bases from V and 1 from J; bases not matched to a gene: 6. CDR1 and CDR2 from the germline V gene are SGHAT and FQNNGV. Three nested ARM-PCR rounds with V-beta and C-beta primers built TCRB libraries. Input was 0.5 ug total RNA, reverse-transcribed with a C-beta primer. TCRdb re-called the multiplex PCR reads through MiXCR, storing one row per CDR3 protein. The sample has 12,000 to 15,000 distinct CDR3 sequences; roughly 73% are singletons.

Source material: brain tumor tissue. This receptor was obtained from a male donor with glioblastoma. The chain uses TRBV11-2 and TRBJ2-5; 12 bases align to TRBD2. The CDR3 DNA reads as TGTGCCAGCAGCTTTTCCCTAGCGGGAGGGTTCCAAGAGACCCAGTACTTC. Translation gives CASSFSLAGGFQETQYF.